The 9 T cell receptor beta chains below all came from one sample that was sequenced in a study of blood T cell repertoires in COVID-19. Generated by immunoSEQ multiplex PCR, the TCRdb table keeps only in-frame clones and is missing some. The table shows about 140,000 clones, with 84% occurring only once. Material for sequencing was peripheral blood. The source is a human donor in a cohort sampled during active COVID-19.

J is TRBJ2-2 and V is TRBV19; D gene ambiguous. CDR3 size: 15 residues. Trimming removed 0 bases from V and 1 base from J, with 6 bases in between. Per the germline V gene, CDR1 is LNHDA and CDR2 is SQIVND (reference sequence). The CDR3 protein is CASSIDHGNTGELFF. The CDR3 nucleotides read TGTGCCAGTAGTATAGATCACGGGAACACCGGGGAGCTGTTTTTT.

The gene calls are TRBV5-1 and TRBJ2-1; TRBD2 might be the D (6 bases). V gave up 4 bases and J gave up 4 bases, with 15 bases separating them. The CDR3 sequence is 15 residues long. Germline CDR1 and CDR2: SGHRS and YFSETQ. The CDR3 spells CASSTLRDSYNEQFF. As DNA, the CDR3 is TGCGCCAGCAGCACCCTCCGGGACTCATACAATGAGCAGTTCTTC.

This chain connects TRBV18 to TRBJ2-7; 13 nucleotides agree with TRBD2. V lost 2 bases to trimming and J lost 6 bases; unmatched junction nucleotides: 4. This CDR3 has 15 amino acids. In germline, CDR1 is KGHSH, CDR2 LQKENI. The CDR3 nucleotides are TGTGCCAGCTCACCAGGACTAGCGGGAGAGGTCGAGCAGTACGTC. Residues: CASSPGLAGEVEQYV.

The gene calls are TRBV10-3 and TRBJ2-5; 7 nucleotides line up with TRBD1. The CDR3 runs to 13 residues. CDR1 and CDR2 from the germline V gene are ENHRY and SYGVKD. Trimming took 7 bases from V and 3 from J; bases not matched to a gene: 5. In nucleotides, the CDR3 is TGTGCCATCAAGAGGGACAGCGAAGAGACCCAGTACTTC. This gives the protein CAIKRDSEETQYF.

This sequence joins TRBV27 and TRBJ1-6, with unresolved D. The length of the CDR3 is 18 residues. Trimming left V 2 bases short and J 7 bases short, with 21 bases between. CDR1 is MNHEY, CDR2 SMNVEV, per germline (reference sequence). The CDR3: CASSLPTRPGRENSPLHF. The CDR3 DNA sequence: TGTGCCAGCAGTTTACCGACCCGGCCGGGGAGAGAGAATTCACCCCTCCACTTT.

The J gene is TRBJ1-1, the V gene TRBV29-1; the D is unclear. Germline loops: CDR1 SQVTM, CDR2 ANQGSEA. The length of the CDR3 is 13 residues. V lost 4 bases and J 4 bases, leaving 13 bases between the germline ends. The CDR3: CSVGLSRGTEAFF. CDR3 sequence (DNA): TGCAGCGTTGGACTTAGCCGGGGCACTGAAGCTTTCTTT.

This clone was picked up a small number of times. The rearrangement joins TRBV6-1 to TRBJ1-3, with D uncertain. The CDR3 consists of 15 residues. V was clipped by 0 bases and J by 8 bases, with 14 bases between them. Per germline, CDR1 MNHNS and CDR2 SASEGT. The CDR3 is CASSEAQALGDTIYF. In DNA form, the CDR3 reads TGTGCCAGCAGTGAAGCGCAGGCCCTCGGGGACACCATATATTTT.

The gene calls are TRBV19 and TRBJ1-1; possible D gene TRBD1, 6 bases. V lost 5 bases to trimming and J lost 5 bases, with 15 bases between them. Germline lookup yields CDR1 LNHDA and CDR2 SQIVND (reference sequence). The CDR3 length is 14 residues. The CDR3 sequence: CASSDTQGSTEAFF. The DNA for the CDR3 is TGTGCCAGTAGTGACACACAGGGAAGTACTGAAGCTTTCTTT.

The rearrangement uses TRBV2 and TRBJ2-5, with 8 bases aligning to TRBD2. Looked up from germline, CDR1 is SNHLY and CDR2 is FYNNEI. V lost 8 bases and J lost 4; bases outside the gene matches: 9. The CDR3 covers 14 residues. CDR3: CASWGLVVSETQYF. The DNA for the CDR3 is TGTGCCAGCTGGGGACTAGTAGTCTCAGAGACCCAGTACTTC.